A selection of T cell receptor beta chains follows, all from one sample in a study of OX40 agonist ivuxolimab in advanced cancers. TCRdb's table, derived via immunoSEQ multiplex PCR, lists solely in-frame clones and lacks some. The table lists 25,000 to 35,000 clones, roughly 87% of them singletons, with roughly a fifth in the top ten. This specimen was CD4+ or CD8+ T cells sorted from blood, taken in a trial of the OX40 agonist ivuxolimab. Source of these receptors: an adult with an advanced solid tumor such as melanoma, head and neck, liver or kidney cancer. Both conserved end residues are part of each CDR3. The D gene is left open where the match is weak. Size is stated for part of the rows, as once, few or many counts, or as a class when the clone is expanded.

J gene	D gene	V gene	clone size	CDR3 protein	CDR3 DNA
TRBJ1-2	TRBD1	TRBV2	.	CASNETPGQRYGYTF	TGTGCCAGCAACGAGACACCGGGACAGCGCTATGGCTACACCTTC
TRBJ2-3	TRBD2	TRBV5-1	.	CASSRQTSGSFADTQYF	TGCGCCAGCAGCCGCCAAACTAGCGGGAGTTTCGCAGATACGCAGTATTTT
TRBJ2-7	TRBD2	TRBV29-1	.	CSVGLAGNYEQYF	TGCAGCGTTGGACTAGCGGGAAACTACGAGCAGTACTTC
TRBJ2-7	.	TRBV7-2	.	CASSPLLAVGEQYF	TGTGCCAGCAGTCCGTTACTGGCTGTAGGCGAGCAGTACTTC
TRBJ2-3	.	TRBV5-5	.	CASSLVLVRSSTDTQYF	TGTGCCAGCAGCTTGGTTCTGGTCAGGTCAAGCACAGATACGCAGTATTTT
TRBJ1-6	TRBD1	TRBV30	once	CAWGSGTANSPLHF	TGTGCCTGGGGTTCCGGGACAGCTAATTCACCCCTCCACTTT
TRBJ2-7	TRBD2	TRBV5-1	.	CASSPPSAGVGEQYF	TGCGCCAGCAGCCCCCCCTCCGCGGGAGTAGGTGAGCAGTACTTC
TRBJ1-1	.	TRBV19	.	CASSLRQLNTEAFF	TGTGCCAGTAGTTTACGGCAGCTGAACACTGAAGCTTTCTTT
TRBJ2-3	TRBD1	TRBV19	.	CASSPYRTGGTDTQYF	TGTGCCAGTAGTCCCTATAGGACAGGGGGCACAGATACGCAGTATTTT
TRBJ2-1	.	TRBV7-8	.	CASSLRSVNEQFF	TGTGCCAGCAGCCTAAGGTCGGTCAATGAGCAGTTCTTC
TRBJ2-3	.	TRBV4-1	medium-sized	CASSQGGAGRTDTQYF	TGCGCCAGCAGCCAAGGAGGTGCCGGAAGAACAGATACGCAGTATTTT
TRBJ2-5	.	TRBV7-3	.	CASSLGLQETQYF	TGTGCCAGCAGCTTGGGCCTCCAAGAGACCCAGTACTTC
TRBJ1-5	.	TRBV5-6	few	CASSFRGLGSNQPQHF	TGTGCCAGCAGCTTTCGAGGGTTAGGTAGCAATCAGCCCCAGCATTTT
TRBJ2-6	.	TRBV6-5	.	CASSWRHSGANVLTF	TGTGCCAGCAGCTGGCGACACTCTGGGGCCAACGTCCTGACTTTC
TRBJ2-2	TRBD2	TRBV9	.	CASSVASGGSNTGELFF	TGTGCCAGCAGCGTAGCCAGCGGGGGGTCGAACACCGGGGAGCTGTTTTTT
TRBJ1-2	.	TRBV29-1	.	CSLGGSDGYTF	TGCAGCCTTGGGGGGAGTGATGGCTACACCTTC
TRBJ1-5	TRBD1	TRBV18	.	CASSTGGSKPQHF	TGTGCCAGCTCAACAGGGGGCTCGAAGCCCCAGCATTTT
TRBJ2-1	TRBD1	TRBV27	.	CASSPNRGEQFF	TGTGCCAGCAGTCCCAACAGGGGTGAGCAGTTCTTC
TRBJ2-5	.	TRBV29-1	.	CSVAPAPGGETQYF	TGCAGCGTTGCCCCAGCTCCCGGAGGCGAGACCCAGTACTTC
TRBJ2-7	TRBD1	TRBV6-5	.	CASSKWTGFYEQYF	TGTGCCAGCAGTAAATGGACAGGATTCTACGAGCAGTACTTC
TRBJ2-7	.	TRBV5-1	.	CASRRATSSYEQYF	TGCGCCAGCAGGCGAGCTACAAGCTCCTACGAGCAGTACTTC
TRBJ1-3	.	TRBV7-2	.	CASPFRLGHGNTIYF	TGTGCCAGCCCTTTCCGTCTGGGGCATGGAAACACCATATATTTT
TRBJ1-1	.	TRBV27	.	CASSPSGWGDTEAFF	TGTGCCAGCAGCCCCTCGGGTTGGGGTGACACTGAAGCTTTCTTT
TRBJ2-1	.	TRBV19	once	CASSRDFTTYNEQFF	TGTGCCAGTAGTAGGGACTTTACTACCTACAATGAGCAGTTCTTC
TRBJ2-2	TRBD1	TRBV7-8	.	CASSSTGGGELFF	TGTGCCAGCAGCTCGACAGGGGGCGGGGAGCTGTTTTTT
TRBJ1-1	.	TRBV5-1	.	CASSLTANTEAFF	TGCGCCAGCAGCTTGACGGCGAACACTGAAGCTTTCTTT
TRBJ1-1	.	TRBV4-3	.	CASSQDWGTEAFF	TGCGCCAGCAGCCAAGATTGGGGCACTGAAGCTTTCTTT
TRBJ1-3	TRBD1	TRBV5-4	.	CASSLGGQDFPGNTIYF	TGTGCCAGCAGCTTGGGAGGACAGGACTTCCCTGGAAACACCATATATTTT
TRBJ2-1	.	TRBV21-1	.	CASILPNEQFF	TGTGCCAGCATTCTTCCCAATGAGCAGTTCTTC
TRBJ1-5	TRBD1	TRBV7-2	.	CASSLQGANLNQPQHF	TGTGCCAGCAGCCTCCAGGGGGCTAACCTAAATCAGCCCCAGCATTTT
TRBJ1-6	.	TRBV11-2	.	CASSPNNSPLHF	TGTGCCAGCAGCCCCAATAATTCACCCCTCCACTTT
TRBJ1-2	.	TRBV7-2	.	CASSFRGTYGYTF	TGTGCCAGCAGCTTTAGGGGAACCTATGGCTACACCTTC